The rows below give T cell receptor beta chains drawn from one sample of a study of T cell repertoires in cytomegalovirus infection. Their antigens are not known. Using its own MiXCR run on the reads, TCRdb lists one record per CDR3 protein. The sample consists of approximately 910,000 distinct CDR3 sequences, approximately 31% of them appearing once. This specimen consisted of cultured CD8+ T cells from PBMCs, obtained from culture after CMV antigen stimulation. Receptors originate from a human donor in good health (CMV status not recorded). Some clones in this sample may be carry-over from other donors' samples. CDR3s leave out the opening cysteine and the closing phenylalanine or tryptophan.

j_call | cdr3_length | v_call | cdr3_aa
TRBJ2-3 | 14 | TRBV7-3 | ASGRSTAGAGDRQY
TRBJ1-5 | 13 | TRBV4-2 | ASSDLGQRNQPQH
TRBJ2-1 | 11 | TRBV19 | ASSGDRSNEQF
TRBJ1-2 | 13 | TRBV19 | ASSIAGRRVDGYT
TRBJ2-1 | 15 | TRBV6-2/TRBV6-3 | ASSYSGGGILSDEQF
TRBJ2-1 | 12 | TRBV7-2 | ASGAGGPYNEQF
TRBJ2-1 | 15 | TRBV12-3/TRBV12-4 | ASSRGSGVSSYNEQF
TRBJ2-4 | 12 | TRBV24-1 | ATSDTGEANIQY
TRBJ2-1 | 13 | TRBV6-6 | ASSPGQATYNEQF
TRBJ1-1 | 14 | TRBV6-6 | ASSYLPGTGVTEAF